What follows are 6 T cell receptor beta chains derived from one specimen sequenced in a study of response to subunit inactivated influenza vaccine. TCRdb re-analysed the RT-PCR reads in MiXCR, keeping a single row per CDR3 protein. The table has around 320,000 distinct CDR3 sequences, over 20% seen once. The sequencing used PBMCs from blood, collected less than 22 months after vaccination. The source is a man aged 45 to 75 who received an inactivated influenza vaccine.

The chain joins TRBV12-3 or TRBV12-4 to TRBJ2-1; TRBD1 is a possible D gene (5 bases). The ends were cut back, 8 bases at V and 0 bases at J, with 14 bases in the middle. This CDR3 has 15 residues. CDR3 nucleotides: TGTGCCAGCCTTTTGTCAGGGCTCTCCTACAATGAGCAGTTCTTC. Translation: CASLLSGLSYNEQFF.

The chain couples TRBV5-1 to TRBJ1-1; D not resolved. Trimming removed 6 bases from V and 1 base from J, with 13 bases in between. CDR1 and CDR2 (germline): SGHRS, YFSETQ. CDR3 length: 14 amino acids. The CDR3 DNA is TGCGCCAGCACCCCCGGAGGACCGAACACTGAAGCTTTCTTT. The encoded protein is CASTPGGPNTEAFF.

The DNA for the CDR3 is TGTGCCAGCAGTCTCACCCGGGGGCAGGTACTCTCTGGGGCCAACGTCCTGACTTTC. Translated: CASSLTRGQVLSGANVLTF. This chain connects TRBV12-3 or TRBV12-4 to TRBJ2-6; the D call may be TRBD1 or TRBD2 (6 bases each). V was cut by 5 bases and J by 0 bases, with 20 bases left in between. CDR3 length equals 19 residues.

The chain is built from TRBV7-2 and TRBJ2-7; the match to TRBD2 covers 8 bases. V lost 1 base and J lost 1; bases outside the gene matches: 9. CDR3 length: 17 amino acids. Germline CDR1 SGHTA, CDR2 FQGNSA. This CDR3 reads CASSLVTSGPLSYEQYF. For the CDR3, the DNA is TGTGCCAGCAGCTTAGTCACTAGCGGACCGCTTTCCTACGAGCAGTACTTC.

The chain joins TRBV10-3 to TRBJ2-3; 9 positions match TRBD1. Germline V gene sequence: CDR1 ENHRY, CDR2 SYGVKD. The CDR3 is 14 amino acids. V dropped 9 bases and J dropped 3; count of bases not matched to a gene: 7. CDR3 nucleotides: TGTGCCATTGCGCGGGACAGGGATACAGATACGCAGTATTTT. Translating gives CAIARDRDTDTQYF.

This clonotype appeared a few times. The chain links TRBV10-3 to TRBJ2-1, with D unresolved. CDR1 is ENHRY and CDR2 is SYGVKD in the germline V gene. This CDR3 region has 13 residues. Trimming shortened V by 0 bases and J by 10 bases, and 10 bases separated the two germline ends. The CDR3 region is CAISESYPIEQFF. The CDR3 nucleotides are TGTGCCATCAGTGAGTCTTATCCAATCGAGCAGTTCTTC.